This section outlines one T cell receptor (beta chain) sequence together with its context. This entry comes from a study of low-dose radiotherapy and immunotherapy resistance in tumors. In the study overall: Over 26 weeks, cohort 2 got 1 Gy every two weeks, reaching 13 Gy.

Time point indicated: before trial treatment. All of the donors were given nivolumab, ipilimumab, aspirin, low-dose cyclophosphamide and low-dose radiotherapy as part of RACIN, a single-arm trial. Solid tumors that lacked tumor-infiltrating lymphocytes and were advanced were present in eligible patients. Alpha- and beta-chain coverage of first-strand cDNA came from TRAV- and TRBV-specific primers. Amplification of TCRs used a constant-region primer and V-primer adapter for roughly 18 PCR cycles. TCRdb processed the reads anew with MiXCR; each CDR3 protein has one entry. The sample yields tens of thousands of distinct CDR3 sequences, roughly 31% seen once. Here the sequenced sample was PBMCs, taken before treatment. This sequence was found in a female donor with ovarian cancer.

The CDR3 bases are TGTGCCAGCAGCCCTGGGACTAGCGGGAGGGAGACCCAGTACTTC. Amino acids: CASSPGTSGRETQYF. This chain links TRBV27 with TRBJ2-5, with TRBD2 matching over 15 bases. This CDR3 contains 15 residues. V was pared by 6 bases and J by 5 bases, with 4 bases of the junction left unmatched. The V gene's germline CDR1 is MNHEY and CDR2 SMNVEV (reference sequence).